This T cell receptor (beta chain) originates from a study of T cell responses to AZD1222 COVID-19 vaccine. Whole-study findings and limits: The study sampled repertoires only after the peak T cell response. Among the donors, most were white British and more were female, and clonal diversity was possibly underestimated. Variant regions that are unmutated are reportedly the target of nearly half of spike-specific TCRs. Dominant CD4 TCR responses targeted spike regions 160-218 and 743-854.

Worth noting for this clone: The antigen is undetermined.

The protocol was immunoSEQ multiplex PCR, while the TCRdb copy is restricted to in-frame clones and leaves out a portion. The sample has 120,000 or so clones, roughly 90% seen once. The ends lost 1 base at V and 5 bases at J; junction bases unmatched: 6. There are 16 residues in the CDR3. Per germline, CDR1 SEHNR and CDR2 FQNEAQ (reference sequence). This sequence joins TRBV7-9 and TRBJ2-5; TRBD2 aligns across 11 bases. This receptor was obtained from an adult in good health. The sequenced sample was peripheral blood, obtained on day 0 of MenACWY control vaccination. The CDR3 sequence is CASSLGIAGGQETQYF. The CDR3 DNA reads TGTGCCAGCAGCTTAGGAATAGCGGGAGGGCAGGAGACCCAGTACTTC. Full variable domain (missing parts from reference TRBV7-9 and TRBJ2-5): DTGVSQNPRHKITKRGQNVTFRCDPISEHNRLYWYRQTLGQGPEFLTYFQNEAQLEKSRLLSDRFSAERPKGSFSTLEIQRTEQGDSAMYLCASSLGIAGGQETQYFGPGTRLLVL.